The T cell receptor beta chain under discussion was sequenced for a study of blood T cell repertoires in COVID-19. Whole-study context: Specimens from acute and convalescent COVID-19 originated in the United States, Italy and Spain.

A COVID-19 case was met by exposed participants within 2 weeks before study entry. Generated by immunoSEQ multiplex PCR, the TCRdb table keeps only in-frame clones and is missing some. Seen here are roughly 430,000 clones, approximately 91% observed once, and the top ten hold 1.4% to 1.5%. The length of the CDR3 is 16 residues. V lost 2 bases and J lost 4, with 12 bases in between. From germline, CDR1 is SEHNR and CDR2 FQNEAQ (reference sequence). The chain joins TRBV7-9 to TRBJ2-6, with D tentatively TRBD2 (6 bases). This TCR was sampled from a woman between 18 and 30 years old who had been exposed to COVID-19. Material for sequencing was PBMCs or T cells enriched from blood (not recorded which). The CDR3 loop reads CASSLTGTAGANVLTF. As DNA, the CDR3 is TGTGCCAGCAGCTTAACCGGGACTGCCGGGGCCAACGTCCTGACTTTC. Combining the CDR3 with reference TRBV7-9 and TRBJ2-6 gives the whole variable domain DTGVSQNPRHKITKRGQNVTFRCDPISEHNRLYWYRQTLGQGPEFLTYFQNEAQLEKSRLLSDRFSAERPKGSFSTLEIQRTEQGDSAMYLCASSLTGTAGANVLTFGAGSRLTVL.